The T cell receptor beta chain described here comes from a study of blood T cell repertoires in COVID-19. As for the study in general: The cDNA or gDNA used as material had been derived from T cells, B-cell-depleted T cells, or PBMCs.

In the authors' methods: Reference gene primer amplification in the assay estimated nucleated cell counts. Measured with immunoSEQ multiplex PCR; TCRdb has only the in-frame clones, and not every one. V and J calls and clone size follow that table, whereas D and trimming were derived from the DNA. The sample includes roughly 84,000 clones, 80% of them seen just once. V lost 5 bases, J lost 1 base, and 14 bases lay in between. This CDR3 is 15 amino acids long. Germline assignment: CDR1 SEHNR and CDR2 FQNEAQ (reference sequence). The sequenced material came from peripheral blood. The receptor was isolated from a woman between 40 and 55 years old with active or convalescent COVID-19. The chain carries TRBV7-9 and TRBJ1-1; no clear D. The CDR3: CASSPQQNPNTEAFF. CDR3 bases: TGTGCCAGCAGCCCTCAACAAAATCCGAACACTGAAGCTTTCTTT. The whole variable domain, remainder taken from reference TRBV7-9 and TRBJ1-1, is DTGVSQNPRHKITKRGQNVTFRCDPISEHNRLYWYRQTLGQGPEFLTYFQNEAQLEKSRLLSDRFSAERPKGSFSTLEIQRTEQGDSAMYLCASSPQQNPNTEAFFGQGTRLTVV.